This TCR beta chain derives from a study of T cells in women clearing cervical HPV infection. Study-wide background: Controls gave blood once infection was undetectable; cases at lesion identification.

Only in-frame clones appear in the TCRdb table, and some are missing; sequencing was by immunoSEQ multiplex PCR. The ten most abundant clones cover around 3% of a sample with under 20,000 clones. Sample: blood buffy coat. This sequence was found in a woman aged 18 to 75 with a cervical HPV16 infection that either progressed to CIN3+ or cleared (not recorded which).

Partial CDR3 DNA: TGTGCCAGCAGTTTAAGTCCCAGCGGGAATGGTGAG. This gives the protein CASSLSPSGNGE. The full CDR3 protein reads CASSLSPSGNGEQFF. The gene calls are TRBV27 and TRBJ2-1; 7 bases match TRBD2. The read gets to within 3 residues of the CDR3 end, and the germline J gene fills in the rest. With 2 bases clipped from V and 9 bases from J, the junction kept 10 bases outside the gene matches. Germline V gene sequence: CDR1 MNHEY, CDR2 SMNVEV (reference sequence). The CDR3 spans 15 residues.